Included here is one TCR beta chain sequence, with context. No antigen is known for it. No base quality information exists; no much larger clone differs at one position. The data originate from a study of blood T cell repertoires in COVID-19 (dated by TCRdb to about 2020). Regarding the research as a whole: The collaborator samples originated in the United States, Italy and Spain and spanned the acute and convalescent phases of COVID-19. The prospective study material was composed of cDNA or gDNA derived from T cells, B-cell-depleted T cells, or PBMCs. Deeply sampled blood TCRbeta repertoires from subjects exposed to, actively infected with, or recovered from COVID-19 were included in the dataset. The repertoires were released in a freely available public database meant as a resource for research on the immune response to SARS-CoV-2. Samples came from the ongoing ImmuneRACE study (first 160 participants) plus 1,254 subjects from 6 global collaborators. Sample metadata almost always included a de-identified subject ID, COVID-19 status, age in years and sex. Where available, HLA class I and class II types were taken from metadata supplied by the sample provider and were not determined by assay-based typing. Summary of the overall study and its limitations: Clinical and demographic metadata were provided uncurated, with the amount varying by source and participant.

Enrolling through a virtual design, the prospective study's participants ranged in age from roughly 18 to 90 years and lived across more than 20 United States geographic areas. To assign participants to cohorts, the prospective study relied on clinical history that participants themselves reported in a screening survey and a study questionnaire. Exposed participants had been in contact with someone with a PCR-confirmed or clinician-diagnosed COVID-19 case within 2 weeks of study entry. In the prospective study, whole blood, serum and a nasopharyngeal or oropharyngeal swab were collected from each participant by mobile phlebotomists. Over a roughly 2-month period, participants in the prospective study had the option of providing additional blood draws and questionnaires. Prospective study blood samples were shipped either frozen or at room temperature before DNA extraction. TCRbeta CDR3 regions were amplified from genomic DNA by means of the immunoSEQ Assay, a bias-controlled multiplex PCR. As for the original processing: The number of nucleated cells in each sample was estimated by amplification of reference gene primers within the assay. Sequence reads were collapsed and filtered to measure the absolute abundance of every unique TCRbeta CDR3 rearrangement. For each sample, productive Simpson clonality was calculated by taking the square root of Simpson's diversity index across productive rearrangements. Held by TCRdb, this immuneACCESS table contains in-frame sequences only and omits some clones. Under half of the omission traces to an unresolved V gene where checked; the cause of the rest is unknown. V and J calls and clone size are copied from that table; D and trimming were computed from the DNA. Recorded for this sample are 350,000 or so clones; almost 90% of them occurred a single time. Clones ranked in the top ten supply just over 1% of the sample.

The germline V and J ends show losses of 5 bases and 7 bases respectively, and no gene match explains 11 bases of the junction. From its cysteine to its phenylalanine, the CDR3 spans 15 amino acids. Of all the DNA, just the CDR3 is kept, 45 bases in frame from base 1. CDR1 and CDR2, looked up from the germline V gene (reference sequence), are LNHDA and SQIVND. The sequence derives from a woman aged 25 to 39 who had been exposed to COVID-19. The sequencing sample was made of PBMCs or T cells enriched from blood (not recorded which). This receptor chain uses TRBV19 and TRBJ2-1, with 7 middle bases fitting TRBD1. The CDR3 in this case is CASSPDREARNEQFF. The DNA sequence reads TGTGCCAGTAGTCCCGACAGGGAAGCGAGAAATGAGCAGTTCTTC. Supplemented by the reference TRBV19 and TRBJ2-1 proteins around the CDR3, the complete variable domain is DGGITQSPKYLFRKEGQNVTLSCEQNLNHDAMYWYRQDPGQGLRLIYYSQIVNDFQKGDIAEGYSVSREKKESFPLTVTSAQKNPTAFYLCASSPDREARNEQFFGPGTRLTVL.